What follows are 14 T cell receptor beta chains derived from one specimen sequenced in a study of low-dose radiotherapy and immunotherapy resistance in tumors (dated by TCRdb to the early 2020s). First-strand cDNA was synthesized using Superscript III and a set of TRAV- and TRBV-specific primers, so that both TCRalpha and TCRbeta chains were covered. TCRs were amplified with Phusion for about 21 PCR cycles, with a constant-region primer paired with the adapter attached to the V primers. The public reads were reanalyzed by TCRdb: fastp trimming at Q25, MiXCR alignment, in-frame beta chains only. When rows share a CDR3 protein, they turn into one entry using the most common DNA and genes. Counted in this sample were about 14,000 distinct CDR3 sequences; more than 60% of them appeared once. The ten top clones hold around 5% of the sample. These receptor sequences come from a human donor with advanced metastatic prostate, ovarian, gallbladder or colorectal cancer (not recorded which). This table probably holds off-target reads from a library built for another chain.

This chain joins TRBV3-1 and TRBJ2-7, with 10 bases aligning to TRBD2. Trimming at V came to 4 bases and at J to 7 bases, leaving 4 bases not matched to a gene. From germline, CDR1 is LGHDT and CDR2 YNNKEL (reference sequence). The CDR3 is 13 residues long. CDR3 sequence: CASSLSTSGEQYF. The CDR3, as DNA: TGTGCCAGCAGCCTTTCGACTAGCGGGGAGCAGTACTTC.

This clonotype was observed once. The V call is TRBV19, the J call TRBJ2-1; 10 bases are a match to TRBD2. The CDR3 has 15 amino acids. Losses at the gene ends were 3 bases for V and 2 bases for J; bases not matched to a gene: 1. Looked up from germline, CDR1 is LNHDA and CDR2 is SQIVND (reference sequence). CDR3 amino acids: CASSISGGAYNEQFF. CDR3 DNA sequence: TGTGCCAGTAGTATCAGCGGGGGGGCCTACAATGAGCAGTTCTTC.

This clonotype was seen only a few times. The chain couples TRBV11-1 to TRBJ1-5; no reliable D call. The CDR3 length is 13 residues. Germline-derived CDR1 and CDR2 are SGHAT and FQDESV (reference sequence). The V and J ends lost 5 bases and 0 bases respectively, with 5 bases between them. Here the CDR3 DNA reads TGTGCCAGCAGCCTCGATAGCAATCAGCCCCAGCATTTT. Protein sequence: CASSLDSNQPQHF.

This clonotype was picked up a small number of times. J is TRBJ1-4 and V is TRBV6-1; TRBD1 aligns across 8 bases. The CDR3 runs to 13 residues. From germline, CDR1 is MNHNS and CDR2 SASEGT. Unmatched junction bases numbered 6, after V lost 7 bases and J lost 8 bases. The DNA of the CDR3 is TGTGCCAGCAATGGACAGGGTGCCGAAAAACTGTTTTTT. It translates to CASNGQGAEKLFF.

The chain couples TRBV18 to TRBJ2-7, with D possibly matching TRBD2 (5 bases). This CDR3 comprises 16 residues. Trimming removed 6 bases at V and 4 bases at J, with 22 bases between. CDR1 and CDR2 (germline): KGHSH, LQKENI. The CDR3 DNA sequence: TGTGCCAGCTCGCTGTTGACTTCCGATCGGGGTTACGAGCAGTACTTC. This sequence encodes CASSLLTSDRGYEQYF.

The chain uses TRBV20-1 and TRBJ2-3, with TRBD2 matching 11 bases. Germline lookup yields CDR1 DFQATT and CDR2 SNEGSKA (reference sequence). The CDR3 loop spans 17 amino acids. V shed 3 bases, J shed 0 bases, and the junction held 8 bases outside the gene matches. CDR3 sequence (DNA): TGCAGTGCTAGTACTCTAGCGGGGGGCCCTAGCACAGATACGCAGTATTTT. As protein: CSASTLAGGPSTDTQYF.

The V and J genes are TRBV30 and TRBJ2-3; D is undetermined. Germline CDR1 GTSNPN, CDR2 SVGIG (reference sequence). The CDR3 is 14 residues long. With 0 bases removed from V and 2 bases from J, the gap between germline ends came to 9 bases. This CDR3 reads CAWSVLTSTDTQYF. CDR3 bases: TGTGCCTGGAGTGTACTTACCTCCACAGATACGCAGTATTTT.

V is TRBV27 and J is TRBJ1-2; weak D call: TRBD1 (6 bases). The germline V gene encodes CDR1 MNHEY and CDR2 SMNVEV (reference sequence). There are 12 residues in the CDR3. Trimming removed 6 bases at V and 8 bases at J, with 13 bases between. CDR3 in amino acids: CASSNRVEGYTF. In DNA, the CDR3 is TGTGCCAGCAGCAACAGGGTAGAAGGCTACACCTTC.

The chain combines TRBV5-1 with TRBJ1-2; D is uncertain. This CDR3 is 13 amino acids long. Trimming left V 0 bases short and J 3 bases short, with 6 bases between. Per germline, CDR1 SGHRS and CDR2 YFSETQ. CDR3 protein: CASSLGQYYGYTF. DNA of the CDR3: TGCGCCAGCAGCTTGGGTCAGTACTATGGCTACACCTTC.

The CDR3 bases are TGCGCCAGCAGCTTGTGGACCTCCTACAATGAGCAGTTCTTC. Translating gives CASSLWTSYNEQFF. This sequence joins TRBV5-1 and TRBJ2-1; D gene unclear. Germline loops: CDR1 SGHRS, CDR2 YFSETQ. V was clipped by 1 base and J by 0 bases, with 5 bases between them. This CDR3 is 14 amino acids long.

The chain joins TRBV10-3 to TRBJ2-7, with a weak D call TRBD2 (5 bases). Germline assignment: CDR1 ENHRY and CDR2 SYGVKD. This CDR3 contains 16 residues. V was pared by 6 bases and J by 4 bases, with 22 bases between. The DNA for the CDR3 is TGTGCCATCAGGGGCTCTCGGGGTGAGGGAATATACGAGCAGTACTTC. Its translation is CAIRGSRGEGIYEQYF.

The chain is built from TRBV7-2 and TRBJ1-5, with TRBD1 matching 7 bases. Losses at the gene ends were 2 bases for V and 3 bases for J; bases not matched to a gene: 4. Germline V gives CDR1 SGHTA, CDR2 FQGNSA. This CDR3 comprises 15 residues. CDR3 bases: TGTGCCAGCAGCTTAACCCAGGGGGTCAATCAGCCCCAGCATTTT. Translation gives CASSLTQGVNQPQHF.

V gene TRBV20-1 combines with J gene TRBJ1-1; D remains ambiguous. This CDR3 spans 14 amino acids. V shed 2 bases and J shed 11 bases, with 21 bases lying between them. Germline V gene sequence: CDR1 DFQATT, CDR2 SNEGSKA (reference sequence). In nucleotides, the CDR3 is TGCAGTGCTAGACGACCGGGTCTCTCAAAGCGGGCTTTCTTT. This translates into CSARRPGLSKRAFF.

The chain has TRBV11-2 and TRBJ2-2, with 7 bases lining up with TRBD1. J gave up 4 bases and V 7 bases, and 9 bases lay outside the gene matches. The length of the CDR3 is 15 residues. Per the germline V gene, CDR1 is SGHAT and CDR2 is FQNNGV. CDR3 sequence (DNA): TGTGCCAGCACCCTGACAGGGAGCGGCACCGGGGAGCTGTTTTTT. This codes for CASTLTGSGTGELFF. The complete variable domain, with remaining parts taken from reference TRBV11-2 and TRBJ2-2, reads EAGVAQSPRYKIIEKRQSVAFWCNPISGHATLYWYQQILGQGPKLLIQFQNNGVVDDSQLPKDRFSAERLKGVDSTLKIQPAKLEDSAVYLCASTLTGSGTGELFFGEGSRLTVL.